The rows below give T cell receptor beta chains drawn from one sample of a study of preoperative IRX-2 immunotherapy in early breast cancer. Profiled with immunoSEQ multiplex PCR; TCRdb holds only in-frame clones, not every one. The data contain around 6,000 clones, 70% to 75% of them seen just once; the ten biggest clones take up roughly 18%. The specimen was tumor tissue, collected before IRX-2 immunotherapy. The receptors were gathered from a human donor with breast cancer. Both conserved end residues are part of each CDR3. D genes are given only for firm matches. Not every row has a clone size; where given, it reads once, few, many or a size class.

cdr3_length,clone_size,d_call,v_call,j_call,cdr3_aa,cdr3_nt
14,.,.,TRBV7-1,TRBJ2-7,CASSPSGTAYEQYF,TGTGCCAGCAGCCCCTCCGGGACGGCCTACGAGCAGTACTTC
11,.,.,TRBV12-5,TRBJ2-7,CASGLDYEQYF,TGTGCTAGTGGTTTGGATTACGAGCAGTACTTC
14,.,TRBD1,TRBV6-8,TRBJ1-2,CATKPGQGVDGYTF,TGTGCCACGAAGCCGGGACAGGGGGTCGATGGCTACACCTTC
16,.,.,TRBV6-8,TRBJ1-1,CASSYRPGVRRTEAFF,TGTGCCAGCAGTTACCGGCCCGGGGTGAGAAGGACTGAAGCTTTCTTT
14,.,.,TRBV28,TRBJ1-2,CASSSQRFNYGYTF,TGTGCCAGCAGTTCCCAAAGATTTAACTATGGCTACACCTTC
13,.,.,TRBV7-1,TRBJ2-3,CASSLAQASTQYF,TGTGCCAGCAGCTTAGCGCAGGCTAGTACGCAGTATTTT
15,.,TRBD1,TRBV18,TRBJ1-2,CASSVTITGEKGYTF,TGTGCCAGCTCCGTTACGATCACAGGGGAGAAGGGCTACACCTTC
13,.,.,TRBV7-8,TRBJ1-1,CASSLSGNTEAFF,TGTGCCAGCAGCTTATCAGGGAACACTGAAGCTTTCTTT
12,few,.,TRBV6-8,TRBJ2-5,CASSHRQAAQYF,TGTGCCAGCAGTCACCGGCAGGCGGCCCAGTACTTC
14,few,TRBD1,TRBV23-1,TRBJ2-5,CASSLDRGVETQYF,TGCGCCAGCAGTTTGGACAGGGGAGTAGAGACCCAGTACTTC
14,few,TRBD1,TRBV19,TRBJ1-1,CASSGQGGNTEAFF,TGTGCCAGTAGTGGACAGGGTGGGAACACTGAAGCTTTCTTT
14,few,.,TRBV11-3,TRBJ2-7,CASSLTGRTYEQYF,TGTGCCAGCAGCTTAACGGGCAGGACCTACGAGCAGTACTTC
15,.,TRBD1,TRBV11-3,TRBJ1-4,CASSLFRGGNEKLFF,TGTGCCAGCAGCTTGTTCAGGGGGGGAAATGAAAAACTGTTTTTT
13,.,TRBD1,TRBV30,TRBJ2-1,CATPGQGAFEQFF,TGTGCCACCCCGGGACAGGGGGCGTTCGAGCAGTTCTTC